This entry lists 20 T cell receptor beta chains sequenced from one sample in a study of CD8 T cells in ankylosing spondylitis. Findings and limits, study-wide: Among TCR beta sequences, a motif of 7 to 9 highly homologous variants appeared characteristic of ankylosing spondylitis blood.

MiXCR, run by TCRdb on the 5' RACE reads, gives a single entry per CDR3 protein. The sample has some 450,000 distinct CDR3 sequences, approximately 17% seen once; the top ten hold 0.85% to 1.3%. No antigen is known for these receptors. The sample comprised blood, either unsorted or a sorted T cell fraction (not recorded which). The receptors here all came from a male donor with ankylosing spondylitis.

The rearrangement links TRBV20-1 to TRBJ2-3; 11 bases line up with TRBD2. The CDR3 length is 14 residues. CDR1 and CDR2 from the germline V gene are DFQATT and SNEGSKA (reference sequence). V gave up 2 bases and J gave up 11 bases; unmatched junction bases: 9. In nucleotides, the CDR3 is TGCAGTGCTAGACTAGCGGGGGGACCCTCGAAGCAGTATTTT. As protein: CSARLAGGPSKQYF.

The V and J genes are TRBV5-1 and TRBJ2-1; maybe TRBD1 (5 bases). With 0 bases removed from V and 4 bases from J, the gap between germline ends came to 11 bases. Germline V gives CDR1 SGHRS, CDR2 YFSETQ. The CDR3 spans 15 residues. In DNA form, the CDR3 reads TGCGCCAGCAGCTTGGGACAGCCCTATTACAATGAGCAGTTCTTC. Amino acid sequence: CASSLGQPYYNEQFF.

This clonotype has at least ten counts. The rearrangement uses TRBV29-1 and TRBJ2-3; TRBD1 agrees at 8 bases. V dropped 6 bases and J dropped 3; count of bases not matched to a gene: 8. The CDR3 runs 14 residues. Germline V CDR1 and CDR2: SQVTM, ANQGSEA. The CDR3: CSVVQGAKTDTQYF. The CDR3 DNA follows: TGCAGCGTCGTGCAGGGGGCGAAGACAGATACGCAGTATTTT.

This clonotype was counted only a few times. The V and J genes are TRBV20-1 and TRBJ2-5, with a possible D match to TRBD1 (5 bases). Germline V gene sequence: CDR1 DFQATT, CDR2 SNEGSKA (reference sequence). The CDR3 is made up of 13 amino acids. Trimming took off 2 bases at V and 7 bases at J, with 14 bases between the two ends. The CDR3 bases are TGCAGTGCTAGACCCACAGGCTCGAGGACCCAGTACTTC. Its translation is CSARPTGSRTQYF.

This clonotype came up a few times. The chain combines TRBV11-2 with TRBJ1-1, with a tentative D call TRBD1 (6 bases). The V end was cut by 3 bases, the J end by 1 base, with 15 bases between. CDR3 length equals 16 residues. Germline CDR1 and CDR2: SGHAT and FQNNGV. CDR3 nucleotide sequence: TGTGCCAGCAGCTTTTCTGGAAGGGGGGCGAACACTGAAGCTTTCTTT. Encoded protein: CASSFSGRGANTEAFF.

This sequence joins TRBV9 and TRBJ2-2; 8 bases are a match to TRBD2. The CDR3 loop spans 16 amino acids. Trimming took 5 bases from V and 2 from J; bases not matched to a gene: 8. Germline CDR1 SGDLS, CDR2 YYNGEE. Here the CDR3 reads CASRGGTSGNTGELFF. The CDR3 region has the DNA TGTGCCAGCAGGGGGGGCACTAGCGGTAACACCGGGGAGCTGTTTTTT.

This chain links TRBV13 with TRBJ1-1; the D is unclear. Germline values: CDR1 PRHDT, CDR2 FYEKMQ (reference sequence). There are 12 residues in the CDR3. V lost 2 bases and J 5 bases, leaving 6 bases between the germline ends. For the CDR3, the DNA is TGTGCCAGCAGCTTACCCAAGACTGAAGCTTTCTTT. Translated: CASSLPKTEAFF.

This clonotype was observed a handful of times. The V call is TRBV29-1, the J call TRBJ1-2; TRBD1 matches 7 bases. Germline values: CDR1 SQVTM, CDR2 ANQGSEA. V lost 6 bases, J lost 3 bases, and 4 bases stayed unmatched. This CDR3 is 12 amino acids long. The CDR3 region has the DNA TGCAGCGTAGCGACAGGGCACTATGGCTACACCTTC. This sequence encodes CSVATGHYGYTF.

The chain combines TRBV6-1 with TRBJ2-7; 7 nucleotides agree with TRBD1. The CDR3 consists of 15 residues. In germline, CDR1 is MNHNS, CDR2 SASEGT. V trimming: 5 bases; J trimming: 3 bases; junction bases outside the gene matches: 10. CDR3 region: CASSQRTGRDYEQYF. The CDR3 coding sequence is TGTGCCAGCAGTCAAAGGACAGGACGGGACTACGAGCAGTACTTC.

The chain links TRBV2 to TRBJ2-7; TRBD2 might be the D (6 bases). This CDR3 has 15 residues. Germline lookup yields CDR1 SNHLY and CDR2 FYNNEI. V was shortened by 5 bases and J by 4 bases, with 18 bases between the two germline ends. The CDR3 nucleotides are TGTGCCAGCAGTCTAGAAACGGGAGACGGTTACGAGCAGTACTTC. This codes for CASSLETGDGYEQYF. The complete variable domain, with remaining parts taken from reference TRBV2 and TRBJ2-7, reads EPEVTQTPSHQVTQMGQEVILRCVPISNHLYFYWYRQILGQKVEFLVSFYNNEISEKSEIFDDQFSVERPDGSNFTLKIRSTKLEDSAMYFCASSLETGDGYEQYFGPGTRLTVT.

This sequence joins TRBV20-1 and TRBJ2-2; D is undetermined. From germline, CDR1 is DFQATT and CDR2 SNEGSKA (reference sequence). The germline V and J ends were trimmed by 6 bases and 6 bases, with 11 bases remaining between them. The CDR3 runs to 12 residues. This chain's CDR3 is CSAVRGAGELFF. CDR3 bases: TGCAGTGCCGTCCGTGGGGCCGGGGAGCTGTTTTTT.

The genes are TRBV12-3 or TRBV12-4 and TRBJ2-7, with TRBD1 matching 8 bases. The CDR3 loop spans 13 amino acids. J gave up 6 bases and V 6 bases, and 7 bases lay outside the gene matches. The CDR3 DNA follows: TGTGCCAGCAGAATCACAGGGGGTAGCGAGCAGTACTTC. Residues: CASRITGGSEQYF.

This clonotype occurred a few times. The rearrangement links TRBV14 to TRBJ2-3; D is unclear. Germline V gene data show CDR1 as SGHDN and CDR2 as FVKESK. CDR3 length: 14 residues. V was pared by 2 bases and J by 5 bases, with 11 bases between. CDR3 bases: TGTGCCAGCAGCCAAAACCACCTACTAGATACGCAGTATTTT. This encodes CASSQNHLLDTQYF.

The sample holds a few counts of this clonotype. The rearrangement uses TRBV5-1 and TRBJ2-1; 7 bases match TRBD2. From germline, CDR1 is SGHRS and CDR2 YFSETQ. V lost 4 bases and J lost 4; bases outside the gene matches: 8. This CDR3 contains 15 residues. The CDR3 is CASSAGLGSYNEQFF. CDR3 in DNA: TGCGCCAGCAGCGCAGGACTAGGGTCTTACAATGAGCAGTTCTTC.

This clonotype came up a few times. CDR3 residues: CASSLVISGRKNEQFF. DNA for the CDR3: TGTGCCAGCAGCTTAGTCATTAGCGGGAGGAAGAATGAGCAGTTCTTC. The chain employs TRBV7-2 and TRBJ2-1; 10 bases line up with TRBD2. The CDR3 extends over 16 amino acids. V was clipped by 1 base and J by 7 bases; unmatched bases: 7. Per germline, CDR1 SGHTA and CDR2 FQGNSA.

This clonotype turned up a few times. This sequence joins TRBV29-1 and TRBJ2-2; D is unresolved. The CDR3 has 14 amino acids. Between the trimmed V and J ends, which lost 6 bases and 4 bases, there was a span of 15 bases. Germline-derived CDR1 and CDR2 are SQVTM and ANQGSEA. The CDR3 loop is CSVVFSLGTGELFF. The CDR3 nucleotides are TGCAGCGTGGTGTTTAGCCTCGGCACCGGGGAGCTGTTTTTT.

This clonotype showed up just a few times. The V and J genes are TRBV2 and TRBJ1-4; no clear D. There are 13 residues in the CDR3. The V end was cut by 1 base, the J end by 6 bases, with 6 bases between. Germline V gives CDR1 SNHLY, CDR2 FYNNEI. In DNA form, the CDR3 reads TGTGCCAGCAGTGAAGAAATCCATGAAAAACTGTTTTTT. It codes for CASSEEIHEKLFF.

In this sample, this clonotype turned up a few times. The chain has TRBV7-2 and TRBJ2-5; unclear D gene. The CDR3 sequence is 14 residues long. V dropped 1 base and J dropped 5 bases, with 11 bases sitting between them. Germline lookup yields CDR1 SGHTA and CDR2 FQGNSA. The chain's CDR3 is CASSLDVLGETQYF. CDR3 coding DNA: TGTGCCAGCAGCTTAGATGTCCTGGGGGAGACCCAGTACTTC.

Only a few counts were recorded for this clonotype. The chain recombines TRBV28 with TRBJ1-2; no clear D. V lost 6 bases to trimming and J lost 0 bases, with 14 bases between them. The V gene's germline CDR1 is MDHEN and CDR2 SYDVKM. This CDR3 is built from 15 residues. CDR3 DNA: TGTGCCAGCAGCCCACATCAAGAACCTAACTATGGCTACACCTTC. It yields the protein CASSPHQEPNYGYTF.

CDR3 in DNA: TGTGCCAGCAGTGGCGGACAGCTAGAACCTAACTATGGCTACACCTTC. Protein: CASSGGQLEPNYGYTF. The chain links TRBV2 to TRBJ1-2; TRBD1 might be the D (6 bases). Germline loops: CDR1 SNHLY, CDR2 FYNNEI. The V gene lost 4 bases and the J gene lost 0 bases, with 15 bases spanning the gap. The CDR3 contains 16 residues. Using reference TRBV2 and TRBJ1-2 for the parts outside the CDR3, the full variable domain is EPEVTQTPSHQVTQMGQEVILRCVPISNHLYFYWYRQILGQKVEFLVSFYNNEISEKSEIFDDQFSVERPDGSNFTLKIRSTKLEDSAMYFCASSGGQLEPNYGYTFGSGTRLTVV.